The following is a T cell receptor beta chain sequence with its context. The record originates from a study of PD-L1 blockade in urothelial cancer. Some clones are missing from TCRdb's copy, which holds only in-frame ones; the method was immunoSEQ multiplex PCR. The sample contains more than 65,000 clones, around 87% of which appear only once. CDR1 is SGHAT, CDR2 FQNNGV, per germline. The V and J ends lost 0 bases and 7 bases respectively, with 7 bases between them. The CDR3 runs to 12 residues. V gene TRBV11-2 combines with J gene TRBJ2-7, with a tentative D call TRBD1 (6 bases). This sequence originates from a woman between 65 and 79 years old with urothelial cancer. The material was PBMCs, obtained around atezolizumab (anti-PD-L1) treatment. CDR3 sequence reads: CASSLDRGEQYF. The CDR3, as DNA: TGTGCCAGCAGCTTAGATAGGGGGGAGCAGTACTTC.